A single sample is the source of the 27 T cell receptor beta chains below, sequenced in a study of cytomegalovirus exposure and HLA in healthy donors. Use of 60 Vbeta and 13 Jbeta primers characterized the PCR. TCRdb's table, derived via immunoSEQ multiplex PCR, lists solely in-frame clones and lacks some. The table includes around 140,000 clones, around 80% detected once. Material for sequencing was PBMCs. The receptors derive from a man in his forties or fifties in good health and CMV-seronegative.

V gene TRBV6-6 combines with J gene TRBJ1-2; 11 bases match TRBD1. V dropped 6 bases and J dropped 8; count of bases not matched to a gene: 14. Germline CDR1 reads MNHNY; CDR2 reads SVGAGI (reference sequence). CDR3 length: 16 amino acids. CDR3 protein: CASSQVRGQGAPGYTF. Here the CDR3 DNA reads TGTGCCAGCAGCCAGGTACGCGGACAGGGGGCCCCAGGCTACACCTTC.

The rearrangement joins TRBV20-1 to TRBJ2-7; tentatively, D is TRBD2 (6 bases). The length of the CDR3 is 11 residues. V lost 7 bases and J lost 3, with 10 bases in between. Germline CDR1 is DFQATT and CDR2 is SNEGSKA (reference sequence). The CDR3 nucleotides are TGCAGTGGCGGGGATAACTACGAGCAGTACTTC. Its protein product is CSGGDNYEQYF.

This chain joins TRBV5-6 and TRBJ1-3; tentative D call: TRBD1 (6 bases). Germline V CDR1 and CDR2: SGHDT, YYEEEE. The ends were cut back, 1 base at V and 1 base at J, with 12 bases in the middle. This CDR3 region has 16 residues. In DNA form, the CDR3 reads TGTGCCAGCAGCTTGTGGGTTACAGGGTCTGGAAACACCATATATTTT. Encoded protein: CASSLWVTGSGNTIYF.

The chain is built from TRBV6-1 and TRBJ1-1; D remains ambiguous. This CDR3 contains 15 residues. The germline V and J ends were trimmed by 6 bases and 3 bases, with 17 bases remaining between them. Germline CDR1 MNHNS, CDR2 SASEGT. The CDR3 region has the DNA TGTGCCAGCAGGGTAGCTCGTGCCTGGGACACTGAAGCTTTCTTT. Its protein is CASRVARAWDTEAFF.

V is TRBV19 and J is TRBJ1-2; TRBD1 aligns across 9 bases. CDR1 is LNHDA, CDR2 SQIVND, per germline (reference sequence). This CDR3 is built from 16 residues. The V gene end was trimmed by 6 bases and the J gene end by 6 bases; junction bases not matched to a gene: 14. CDR3 DNA: TGTGCCAGTAGGGACCCGGGACAGGGTTTAGAGGATGGCTACACCTTC. Protein: CASRDPGQGLEDGYTF. The variable domain in full, with the rest retrieved from reference TRBV19 and TRBJ1-2, is DGGITQSPKYLFRKEGQNVTLSCEQNLNHDAMYWYRQDPGQGLRLIYYSQIVNDFQKGDIAEGYSVSREKKESFPLTVTSAQKNPTAFYLCASRDPGQGLEDGYTFGSGTRLTVV.

This chain connects TRBV11-1 to TRBJ1-2, with 8 bases fitting TRBD1. In germline, CDR1 is SGHAT, CDR2 FQDESV (reference sequence). This CDR3 region has 14 residues. Trimming cost V 4 bases and J 5 bases; bases outside gene matches: 6. The chain's CDR3 is CASSWAGGKYGYTF. Here the CDR3 DNA reads TGTGCCAGCAGCTGGGCAGGGGGCAAGTATGGCTACACCTTC.

The chain has TRBV5-1 and TRBJ1-2, with a possible D match to TRBD1 (5 bases). Germline loops: CDR1 SGHRS, CDR2 YFSETQ. There are 12 residues in the CDR3. The ends were cut back, 2 bases at V and 9 bases at J, with 11 bases in the middle. The CDR3 DNA is TGCGCCAGCAGCTTAGCCGACAGCAGCTACACCTTC. Residues: CASSLADSSYTF.

The chain recombines TRBV9 with TRBJ2-5; D is unresolved. The germline V and J ends were trimmed by 0 bases and 5 bases, with 11 bases remaining between them. The CDR3 sequence is 14 residues long. Looked up from germline, CDR1 is SGDLS and CDR2 is YYNGEE. This CDR3 reads CASSVEWVGETQYF. The CDR3 nucleotides are TGTGCCAGCAGCGTAGAATGGGTGGGCGAGACCCAGTACTTC.

The chain has TRBV4-3 and TRBJ1-2; D gene unclear. This CDR3 spans 14 amino acids. Looked up from germline, CDR1 is LGHNA and CDR2 is YSLEER. Trimming took off 4 bases at V and 4 bases at J, with 13 bases between the two ends. CDR3 nucleotide sequence: TGCGCCAGCAGCCCCGGGGTCGGAAGCTATGGCTACACCTTC. This gives the protein CASSPGVGSYGYTF.

This clone was recorded once. This chain joins TRBV5-6 and TRBJ2-7; 9 nucleotides align to TRBD1. The CDR3 covers 18 residues. V lost 2 bases, J lost 5 bases, and 17 bases stayed unmatched. The germline V gene has CDR1 SGHDT and CDR2 YYEEEE. This chain's CDR3 is CASSFSGFWDRVPDEQYF. For the CDR3, the DNA is TGTGCCAGCAGCTTTTCGGGGTTTTGGGACAGGGTTCCCGACGAGCAGTACTTC.

The chain recombines TRBV6-1 with TRBJ2-7; 7 positions agree with TRBD1. This CDR3 spans 17 amino acids. CDR1 MNHNS and CDR2 SASEGT come from the germline V gene. J was trimmed by 5 bases and V by 1 base; bases with no gene match: 14. The CDR3 bases are TGTGCCAGCAGTGAAGTGGGACAGCCTCGGTGGGGTGACGAGCAGTACTTC. Protein product: CASSEVGQPRWGDEQYF.

V is TRBV5-1 and J is TRBJ2-5; 8 bases line up with TRBD2. Germline trimming cut 7 bases from V and 5 bases from J; bases unmatched to any gene: 10. Germline loops: CDR1 SGHRS, CDR2 YFSETQ. The CDR3 length is 14 residues. This CDR3 reads CASSPIAGLETQYF. DNA for the CDR3: TGCGCCAGCTCTCCTATAGCGGGGTTGGAGACCCAGTACTTC. The full variable domain, completed using reference TRBV5-1 and TRBJ2-5, is KAGVTQTPRYLIKTRGQQVTLSCSPISGHRSVSWYQQTPGQGLQFLFEYFSETQRNKGNFPGRFSGRQFSNSRSEMNVSTLELGDSALYLCASSPIAGLETQYFGPGTRLLVL.

As to this clone: Germline and junction disagree at one end, which may indicate a read error. This sequence joins TRBV2 and TRBJ1-1; 8 bases line up with TRBD1. Germline CDR1 is SNHLY and CDR2 is FYNNEI. The CDR3 contains 15 residues. This chain's CDR3 is CAGRTRTGLNTEAFF. CDR3 bases: TGTGCCGGCAGAACCCGGACAGGGTTGAACACTGAAGCTTTCTTT.

The chain combines TRBV18 with TRBJ2-5, with 7 nucleotides matching TRBD1. The CDR3 contains 16 residues. Losses at the gene ends were 4 bases for V and 0 bases for J; bases not matched to a gene: 8. Germline CDR1 is KGHSH and CDR2 is LQKENI. The DNA for the CDR3 is TGTGCCAGCTCACAACTGGGGACAGAGTACCAAGAGACCCAGTACTTC. Amino acid sequence: CASSQLGTEYQETQYF.

This clone was seen a handful of times. The gene calls are TRBV5-1 and TRBJ1-4; weak D call: TRBD1 (6 bases). The CDR3 has 13 residues. Germline CDR1 is SGHRS and CDR2 is YFSETQ. The V gene lost 7 bases and the J gene lost 3 bases, with 10 bases spanning the gap. CDR3 sequence: CASGGQPNEKLFF. As DNA, the CDR3 is TGCGCCAGCGGAGGACAGCCTAATGAAAAACTGTTTTTT.

This chain connects TRBV11-2 to TRBJ2-1, with D possibly being TRBD2 (6 bases). V lost 4 bases, J lost 2 bases, and 18 bases lay in between. This CDR3 comprises 17 residues. CDR1 and CDR2 from the germline V gene are SGHAT and FQNNGV. The CDR3 loop reads CASSSSPLSGPYNEQFF. The CDR3 DNA follows: TGTGCCAGCAGCTCGAGTCCCCTAAGCGGGCCCTACAATGAGCAGTTCTTC.

This chain connects TRBV7-8 to TRBJ1-3; D is uncertain. V was shortened by 1 base and J by 0 bases, with 4 bases between the two germline ends. Germline loops: CDR1 SGHVS, CDR2 FQNEAQ. CDR3 length equals 14 residues. The CDR3 DNA reads TGTGCCAGCAGCTTAGGAGTCTCTGGAAACACCATATATTTT. It is translated as CASSLGVSGNTIYF.

The chain has TRBV5-6 and TRBJ1-2; TRBD1 matches 11 bases. CDR1 and CDR2 (germline): SGHDT, YYEEEE. V was pared by 3 bases and J by 7 bases, with 2 bases of the junction left unmatched. The CDR3 has 13 amino acids. This chain's CDR3 is CASSSDRGLGYTF. CDR3 nucleotide sequence: TGTGCCAGCAGCTCGGACAGGGGGCTTGGCTACACCTTC.

The chain couples TRBV2 to TRBJ2-5; TRBD1 agrees at 11 bases. TRBJ2-7 explains the end of the DNA better; the J call may be wrong. The CDR3 loop spans 15 amino acids. The germline V gene has CDR1 SNHLY and CDR2 FYNNEI. DNA for the CDR3: TGTGCCAGCAGTTCTCCGGGACAGGGGGTCTACGAGCAGTACTTC. It encodes CASSSPGQGVYEQYF.

This sequence joins TRBV4-2 and TRBJ2-7; D perhaps matches TRBD1 (5 bases). This CDR3 is 16 amino acids long. Trimming removed 0 bases at V and 3 bases at J, with 15 bases between. The germline V gene encodes CDR1 LGHNA and CDR2 YNFKEQ. The CDR3 region is CASSQDSTGSFYEQYF. The CDR3 nucleotides are TGTGCCAGCAGCCAAGATTCCACAGGCAGTTTCTACGAGCAGTACTTC.

In nucleotides, the CDR3 is TGTGCCAGCAGTGGCACAGGCAGGAGCTCCTACGAGCAGTACTTC. Its translation is CASSGTGRSSYEQYF. The chain combines TRBV2 with TRBJ2-5; possible D gene TRBD1, 5 bases. The end of the DNA is better explained by TRBJ2-7, so the J call may be wrong. This CDR3 contains 15 residues. Germline V CDR1 and CDR2: SNHLY, FYNNEI.

V and J are TRBV5-1 and TRBJ2-3, with D unclear. Germline V gene lookup returns CDR1 SGHRS and CDR2 YFSETQ. The V end was cut by 4 bases, the J end by 1 base, with 13 bases between. This CDR3 region has 15 residues. CDR3 sequence (DNA): TGCGCCAGCAGCCTCGACTCCGAACGCACAGATACGCAGTATTTT. This encodes CASSLDSERTDTQYF.

Written as DNA, the CDR3 is TGTGCCAGCAGCTTAGCGGCTAATCAGCCCCAGCATTTT. Encoded protein: CASSLAANQPQHF. This chain joins TRBV7-9 and TRBJ1-5; D remains unclear. From germline, CDR1 is SEHNR and CDR2 FQNEAQ (reference sequence). The length of the CDR3 is 13 residues. Trimming removed 0 bases from V and 4 bases from J, with 4 bases in between. Variable domain in full (rest from reference TRBV7-9 and TRBJ1-5): DTGVSQNPRHKITKRGQNVTFRCDPISEHNRLYWYRQTLGQGPEFLTYFQNEAQLEKSRLLSDRFSAERPKGSFSTLEIQRTEQGDSAMYLCASSLAANQPQHFGDGTRLSIL.

The chain recombines TRBV7-3 with TRBJ2-2; D gene unclear. Trimming removed 0 bases from V and 3 bases from J, with 11 bases in between. In germline, CDR1 is SGHTA, CDR2 FQGTGA. The length of the CDR3 is 16 residues. In DNA form, the CDR3 reads TGTGCCAGCAGCTTAACCGTCCGAACGGACACCGGGGAGCTGTTTTTT. Encoded protein: CASSLTVRTDTGELFF.

This clone appeared a few times. V and J are TRBV7-9 and TRBJ2-3; maybe TRBD2 (6 bases). Germline values: CDR1 SEHNR, CDR2 FQNEAQ (reference sequence). V was shortened by 2 bases and J by 2 bases, with 8 bases between the two germline ends. This CDR3 has 14 amino acids. For the CDR3, the DNA is TGTGCCAGCAGCTTACAGCGGGCCACAGATACGCAGTATTTT. Its translation: CASSLQRATDTQYF.

The V gene is TRBV15, the J gene TRBJ2-7; TRBD2 might be the D (5 bases). This CDR3 is 16 amino acids long. Germline CDR1 reads LNHNV; CDR2 reads YYDKDF (reference sequence). Trimming stripped 5 bases from V and 2 bases from J, with 19 bases between. The CDR3 nucleotides read TGTGCCACCAGCGGCTCCCGGAGGACCTCTGCCTACGAGCAGTACTTC. Its protein product is CATSGSRRTSAYEQYF.

This clone was counted once. The chain recombines TRBV2 with TRBJ1-2; D is unresolved. V shed 5 bases and J shed 4 bases, with 8 bases lying between them. The CDR3 length is 12 residues. Germline CDR1 reads SNHLY; CDR2 reads FYNNEI. CDR3 amino acids: CASSSHFYGYTF. The DNA for the CDR3 is TGTGCCAGCAGTAGCCACTTCTATGGCTACACCTTC.